This T cell receptor beta chain was recorded in a study of molecular identifiers for immune sequencing clone quantification. Germline values: CDR1 LGHDT, CDR2 YNNKEL (reference sequence). The CDR3 runs to 17 residues. Trimming removed 4 bases at V and 0 bases at J, with 17 bases between. This clonotype came up a few times. Its antigen is unidentified. Naive CD8 T cells underwent sorting with the CD8+CD4-CCR7+CD45RA+ definition. Study results and limitations: Highly expanded clone sizes could end up underestimated if a barcode were shared by identical TCR molecules.

TCRdb reanalysed the PCR reads using MiXCR and keeps one entry per CDR3 protein. The sample lists around 320,000 distinct CDR3 sequences, 24% occurring once. The specimen sequenced was naive CD8+ T cells from blood, with Jurkat cell RNA spiked in. Documented subset: FACS-sorted CD8+CD4-CCR7+CD45RA+ naive T cells. This TCR was sampled from a human donor in good health. Some libraries in this study had Jurkat cell RNA spiked in. The rearrangement joins TRBV3-1 to TRBJ2-3; D is unclear. CDR3 protein: CASSPALDGVSTDTQYF. Here the CDR3 DNA reads TGTGCCAGCAGCCCCGCTCTTGACGGAGTTAGCACAGATACGCAGTATTTT.